This record concerns one TCR beta chain sequence. The record originates from a study of blood T cell repertoires in COVID-19. Study information: Researchers got acute and convalescent COVID-19 samples from the United States, Italy and Spain. PBMCs, B-cell-depleted T cells, or T cells provided the cDNA or gDNA that made up the material.

Original methodology: The authors estimated nucleated cell counts from reference gene primer amplification. Clones were read by immunoSEQ multiplex PCR, and TCRdb kept only the in-frame ones, dropping some. Clone size and the V and J calls come from that table; the DNA yielded D and trimming. The sample has approximately 150,000 clones, roughly 87% seen once. The CDR3 runs to 14 residues. Germline V gene data show CDR1 as SGDLS and CDR2 as YYNGEE. Unmatched junction bases numbered 1, after V lost 1 base and J lost 4 bases. Source material: peripheral blood. The TCR sequence derives from a woman in her fifties or sixties with acute or convalescent COVID-19. This chain links TRBV9 with TRBJ2-1; 8 bases fit TRBD2. The CDR3 region is CASSVTGGYNEQFF. The CDR3 DNA follows: TGTGCCAGCAGCGTAACGGGGGGGTACAATGAGCAGTTCTTC.